The 27 T cell receptor beta chains listed next were all sequenced from one sample in a study of CD8 T cells in ankylosing spondylitis. Using its own MiXCR run on the 5' RACE reads, TCRdb lists one record per CDR3 protein. The sample lists 150,000 to 200,000 distinct CDR3 sequences, 15% to 20% seen once, with more than 3.5% in the top ten. What was sequenced was blood, either unsorted or a sorted T cell fraction (not recorded which). The receptor source for this set is a male donor aged 5 to 30 with ankylosing spondylitis or in good health (not recorded which).

This clonotype has ten or more counts. The chain links TRBV12-3 or TRBV12-4 to TRBJ2-1; 11 positions agree with TRBD2. The CDR3 covers 16 residues. Trimming cost V 6 bases and J 7 bases; bases outside gene matches: 11. For the CDR3, the DNA is TGTGCCAGCAGCAGGTCTAGCGGGAGGAATAGTAATGAGCAGTTCTTC. Residues: CASSRSSGRNSNEQFF.

This clonotype has ten or more counts. The chain combines TRBV28 with TRBJ1-5; D is uncertain. This CDR3 is 13 amino acids long. V gave up 7 bases and J gave up 5 bases, with 12 bases separating them. Germline lookup yields CDR1 MDHEN and CDR2 SYDVKM. The chain's CDR3 is CASIFSLDQPQHF. DNA of the CDR3: TGTGCCAGCATCTTCTCTCTTGATCAGCCCCAGCATTTT.

This rearrangement joins TRBV20-1 to TRBJ2-1; TRBD2 aligns across 14 bases. The CDR3 sequence is 15 residues long. V was pared by 6 bases and J by 8 bases, with 9 bases of the junction left unmatched. Per the germline V gene, CDR1 is DFQATT and CDR2 is SNEGSKA (reference sequence). DNA for the CDR3: TGCAGTGCCCCTAGGGGACTAGCGGGAGCCGATGAGCAGTTCTTC. This encodes CSAPRGLAGADEQFF.

This clonotype has a count of ten or more. The chain joins TRBV20-1 to TRBJ2-3, with D possibly being TRBD2 (5 bases). Deletions cut 2 bases from V and 2 bases from J, with 14 bases between. The CDR3 sequence is 15 residues long. Germline lookup yields CDR1 DFQATT and CDR2 SNEGSKA (reference sequence). The CDR3 DNA sequence: TGCAGTGCTAGAAGAGGTCGGACTTTCACAGATACGCAGTATTTT. Translation gives CSARRGRTFTDTQYF.

On this clonotype itself: Possible read error: a much larger clone is one base away. This chain uses TRBV5-1 with TRBJ2-2; D possibly uses TRBD1 or TRBD2 (5 bases each). The V gene's germline CDR1 is SGHRS and CDR2 YFSETQ. CDR3 length: 14 residues. Here the CDR3 reads CASSHEGNTGDLFF. CDR3 sequence (DNA): TGCGCCAGCAGCCACGAAGGGAACACCGGGGACCTGTTTTTT.

This chain joins TRBV15 and TRBJ2-3; tentative D call: TRBD2 (6 bases). Trimming stripped 6 bases from V and 6 bases from J, with 19 bases between. Germline CDR1 LNHNV, CDR2 YYDKDF (reference sequence). The CDR3 is made up of 15 amino acids. The CDR3 is CATRSLALGDDTQYF. In DNA form, the CDR3 reads TGTGCCACCAGGTCACTAGCTTTGGGGGACGATACGCAGTATTTT.

This clonotype was found many times. CDR3 protein: CSARVGGGRYF. The CDR3, as DNA: TGCAGTGCTAGAGTCGGAGGGGGGCGGTACTTC. The rearrangement joins TRBV20-1 to TRBJ2-4; D possibly matches TRBD1 or TRBD2 (6 bases each). Germline CDR1 and CDR2: DFQATT and SNEGSKA (reference sequence). Trimming shortened V by 1 base and J by 15 bases, and 13 bases separated the two germline ends. The CDR3 contains 11 residues.

This clonotype was recorded at least ten times. The chain has TRBV14 and TRBJ2-1; unclear D gene. CDR3 length: 13 residues. Germline CDR1 SGHDN, CDR2 FVKESK. V was cut by 0 bases and J by 14 bases, with 14 bases left in between. CDR3 nucleotide sequence: TGTGCCAGCAGCCAAGAAGACCGCCTGGACGAGTTCTTC. This encodes CASSQEDRLDEFF.

This clonotype was recorded at least ten times. The chain links TRBV2 to TRBJ2-3; TRBD2 might be the D (6 bases). V was trimmed by 2 bases and J by 4 bases, leaving 7 bases between them. Germline CDR1 is SNHLY and CDR2 is FYNNEI. The CDR3 is 13 amino acids. The DNA of the CDR3 is TGTGCCAGCAGTGAACTAGCGTCAGATACGCAGTATTTT. Its translation is CASSELASDTQYF.

This clonotype was found many times. The CDR3 DNA reads TGTGCCAGCAGCCAAGAGACGGGAGGGCAAGAGACCCAGTACTTC. It encodes CASSQETGGQETQYF. The chain combines TRBV3-1 with TRBJ2-5; TRBD2 matches 8 bases. Trimming cost V 0 bases and J 2 bases; bases outside gene matches: 2. CDR1 is LGHDT, CDR2 YNNKEL, per germline (reference sequence). The CDR3 has 15 amino acids.

This clonotype appeared many times. The rearrangement links TRBV12-3 or TRBV12-4 to TRBJ2-6; 8 bases are a match to TRBD1. J lost 2 bases, V lost 6 bases, and 3 bases had no gene match. CDR3 length equals 15 residues. The CDR3 nucleotides read TGTGCCAGCAGCCAGGGGGCAACTGGGGCCAACGTCCTGACTTTC. This gives the protein CASSQGATGANVLTF.

This clonotype was observed at least ten times. V and J are TRBV20-1 and TRBJ2-1, with 7 bases aligning to TRBD2. The V segment lost 6 bases and the J segment 0 bases; nucleotides outside the gene matches: 11. The CDR3 contains 16 residues. Germline CDR1 DFQATT, CDR2 SNEGSKA (reference sequence). CDR3 sequence reads: CSAYTKGLSSYNEQFF. The CDR3 DNA reads TGCAGTGCCTATACTAAGGGACTAAGCTCCTACAATGAGCAGTTCTTC.

This clonotype was seen at least ten times. The chain links TRBV20-1 to TRBJ2-5; the match to TRBD1 covers 9 bases. From germline, CDR1 is DFQATT and CDR2 SNEGSKA (reference sequence). This CDR3 has 15 amino acids. Germline trimming cut 2 bases from V and 5 bases from J; bases unmatched to any gene: 9. In nucleotides, the CDR3 is TGCAGTGCTAGAAGTCCGGGACAGGGTGCGGAGACCCAGTACTTC. It encodes CSARSPGQGAETQYF.

CDR3 sequence (DNA): TGCAGTGCTAGAGACCGGACTAGCGGGAGTAATGAGCAGTTCTTC. It yields the protein CSARDRTSGSNEQFF. The chain combines TRBV20-1 with TRBJ2-1, with 13 nucleotides matching TRBD2. The CDR3 is 15 amino acids. Trimming at V came to 0 bases and at J to 7 bases, leaving 3 bases not matched to a gene. CDR1 is DFQATT and CDR2 is SNEGSKA in the germline V gene (reference sequence).

This clonotype was recorded a few times. The chain couples TRBV6-5 to TRBJ1-4; D gene ambiguous. The CDR3 spans 14 residues. Germline V CDR1 and CDR2: MNHEY, SVGAGI. The V end was cut by 5 bases, the J end by 4 bases, with 11 bases between. CDR3 sequence (DNA): TGTGCCAGCAGTCGCGGTGGAGGTAATGAAAAACTGTTTTTT. As protein: CASSRGGGNEKLFF.

This clonotype was seen repeatedly, ten times or more. The chain couples TRBV7-9 to TRBJ2-2, with TRBD1 matching 7 bases. CDR1 and CDR2 from the germline V gene are SEHNR and FQNEAQ (reference sequence). CDR3 length: 15 residues. The J segment lost 0 bases and the V segment lost 4 bases, leaving 2 bases of the junction unmatched. CDR3 protein: CASSWTGPNTGELFF. In DNA, the CDR3 is TGTGCCAGCAGCTGGACAGGCCCGAACACCGGGGAGCTGTTTTTT.

This clonotype has ten or more counts. The chain joins TRBV24-1 to TRBJ2-1; D unresolved. The germline V and J ends were trimmed by 3 bases and 0 bases, with 14 bases remaining between them. Germline-derived CDR1 and CDR2 are KGHDR and SFDVKD. CDR3 size: 17 residues. DNA for the CDR3: TGTGCCACCAGTGATGCTTCAGAATTTTCCTCCTACAATGAGCAGTTCTTC. Amino acids: CATSDASEFSSYNEQFF.

This sequence joins TRBV20-1 and TRBJ2-1; maybe TRBD2 (6 bases). This CDR3 is 15 amino acids long. Trimming removed 0 bases at V and 2 bases at J, with 11 bases between. Per the germline V gene, CDR1 is DFQATT and CDR2 is SNEGSKA (reference sequence). The CDR3 bases are TGCAGTGCTAGAGATGGGACTGGGGCCTACAATGAGCAGTTCTTC. It translates to CSARDGTGAYNEQFF.

The J gene is TRBJ2-1, the V gene TRBV7-8, with a possible D match to TRBD2 (6 bases). Trimming removed 1 base from V and 5 bases from J, with 15 bases in between. CDR1 is SGHVS and CDR2 is FQNEAQ in the germline V gene. The CDR3 contains 16 residues. CDR3 coding DNA: TGTGCCAGCAGCTTAGGTGGCTACCGGGAGAACAATGAGCAGTTCTTC. Amino acid sequence: CASSLGGYRENNEQFF. Filled out from reference TRBV7-8 and TRBJ2-1, the complete variable domain reads GAGVSQSPRYKVAKRGQDVALRCDPISGHVSLFWYQQALGQGPEFLTYFQNEAQLDKSGLPSDRFFAERPEGSVSTLKIQRTQQEDSAVYLCASSLGGYRENNEQFFGPGTRLTVL.

This clonotype was seen at least ten times. J is TRBJ2-3 and V is TRBV12-3 or TRBV12-4, with 7 nucleotides matching TRBD1. Trimming removed 5 bases from V and 3 bases from J; junction bases left unmatched: 8. The CDR3 has 15 residues. CDR3 residues: CASSLGGWATDTQYF. The CDR3 DNA is TGTGCCAGCAGTCTAGGGGGCTGGGCTACAGATACGCAGTATTTT.

There are many counts of this clonotype. The gene calls are TRBV29-1 and TRBJ2-2; tentative D call: TRBD2 (6 bases). CDR3 length equals 16 residues. V gave up 2 bases and J gave up 4 bases, with 17 bases separating them. Germline CDR1 reads SQVTM; CDR2 reads ANQGSEA. The CDR3 spells CSVETVAREPTGELFF. The CDR3 bases are TGCAGCGTTGAAACGGTGGCACGGGAGCCCACCGGGGAGCTGTTTTTT.

This clonotype appeared many times. The CDR3 here is CSVSDMDSAYEQYF. For the CDR3, the DNA is TGCAGCGTCTCAGATATGGACAGCGCCTACGAGCAGTACTTC. The J gene is TRBJ2-7, the V gene TRBV29-1; tentatively, D is TRBD1 (6 bases). V lost 6 bases and J lost 2, with 17 bases in between. CDR3 length: 14 amino acids. Germline V gene sequence: CDR1 SQVTM, CDR2 ANQGSEA.

The chain joins TRBV12-5 to TRBJ2-1, with 8 bases identical to TRBD1. V shed 4 bases, J shed 8 bases, and the junction held 10 bases outside the gene matches. This CDR3 comprises 15 residues. CDR1 and CDR2 from the germline V gene are LGHNT and FRNRAP. The DNA for the CDR3 is TGTGCTAGTGGTTGGGCACAGGGGGTTTTTTATGAGCAGTTCTTC. This encodes CASGWAQGVFYEQFF.

The rearrangement joins TRBV29-1 to TRBJ2-3; D unresolved. The CDR3 sequence is 13 residues long. Trimming removed 0 bases from V and 3 bases from J, with 7 bases in between. Germline V gives CDR1 SQVTM, CDR2 ANQGSEA. CDR3 loop: CSVEEHWTDTQYF. The CDR3 nucleotides read TGCAGCGTTGAAGAACACTGGACAGATACGCAGTATTTT.

This chain connects TRBV5-1 to TRBJ2-4; D is uncertain. The germline V gene encodes CDR1 SGHRS and CDR2 YFSETQ. The CDR3 covers 15 residues. V lost 0 bases to trimming and J lost 4 bases, with 11 bases between them. Written as DNA, the CDR3 is TGCGCCAGCAGCTTGGCCGCTTGGGTTAAAAACATTCAGTACTTC. Translated, it gives CASSLAAWVKNIQYF.

This clonotype was found many times. The V and J genes are TRBV28 and TRBJ2-5; unclear D gene. Trimming cost V 7 bases and J 5 bases, with 17 bases left between them. The germline V gene encodes CDR1 MDHEN and CDR2 SYDVKM. The CDR3 runs 14 residues. CDR3 region: CASTNTGSEETQYF. The CDR3 DNA follows: TGTGCCAGCACCAACACGGGTTCAGAGGAGACCCAGTACTTC.

In this sample, this clonotype turned up many times. V and J are TRBV10-3 and TRBJ2-2; perhaps TRBD2 as D (6 bases). The length of the CDR3 is 16 residues. Germline CDR1 is ENHRY and CDR2 is SYGVKD. The ends were cut back, 6 bases at V and 7 bases at J, with 21 bases in the middle. For the CDR3, the DNA is TGTGCCATCAGCCCCCACCAGGGCGGGGCAGGCGGGGAGCTGTTTTTT. Protein product: CAISPHQGGAGGELFF.